This TCR beta chain was recovered during a study of identical twins. Study conclusions and caveats: Zero-insertion results could be subject to partial confounding by invariant MAIT and iNKT cells. Clonotypes of the beta chain that were abundant in cord blood carried fewer insertions (memory repertoires showed none).

A few counts support this clonotype. No antigen is known for it. MiXCR was run by TCRdb on the 5' RACE reads, yielding one entry per CDR3 protein. Found here are approximately 500,000 distinct CDR3 sequences, approximately 16% of them singletons; the top ten hold about 0.47%. The CDR3 is 13 residues long. CDR1 and CDR2 (germline): ENHRY, SYGVKD. The J segment lost 3 bases and the V segment lost 6 bases, leaving 5 bases of the junction unmatched. The sample was also reused in another study, on yellow fever vaccine responses in identical twins. That work states: Twins' T cell vaccine responses reportedly looked partly convergent, partly personalized.

This clonotype was obtained from a woman younger than 35 in good health. This chain joins TRBV10-3 and TRBJ2-7; 7 nucleotides match TRBD1. The sample consisted of CD4+ T cells sorted from blood. CDR3 sequence (DNA): TGTGCCATCAGAACCCGGGACAGCTACGAGCAGTACTTC. Protein sequence: CAIRTRDSYEQYF.